Listed below are T cell receptor beta chains from one sample, sequenced in a study of identical twins. TCRdb re-called the 5' RACE reads with MiXCR, one entry per CDR3 protein. The repertoire has 300,000 to 400,000 distinct CDR3 sequences, over 9% of them found once; the top ten carry around 7.2%. The same sample was also studied in work on yellow fever vaccine responses in identical twins.

Material for sequencing was CD8+ T cells sorted from blood. The receptors originated from a woman under 30 in good health. Both conserved end residues are part of each CDR3. Each record gives: J gene, D gene, clone size, V gene, CDR3 protein, CDR3 DNA. A D gene is named only where the DNA matches it firmly. Size values are once, few and many counts, or a class for expanded clones, and some rows have none.

>TRBJ2-1|NA|few|TRBV6-5
CASSYKGLAPNNEQFF
TGTGCCAGCAGTTACAAAGGGCTAGCCCCCAACAATGAGCAGTTCTTC
>TRBJ2-1|TRBD2|few|TRBV28
CVTSGRAWSYNEQFF
TGTGTCACTAGCGGGAGGGCCTGGTCCTACAATGAGCAGTTCTTC
>TRBJ2-1|TRBD2|NA|TRBV10-3
CAKGTSGSDEQFF
TGTGCCAAGGGGACTAGCGGGAGCGATGAGCAGTTCTTC
>TRBJ1-6|TRBD1|NA|TRBV19
CASRLLTGDHSYNSPLHF
TGTGCCAGTAGGCTACTCACAGGGGATCATTCCTATAATTCACCCCTCCACTTT
>TRBJ2-6|TRBD1|NA|TRBV27
CASSQGQGAAGANVLTF
TGTGCCAGCAGTCAGGGACAGGGGGCCGCTGGGGCCAACGTCCTGACTTTC
>TRBJ2-3|TRBD1|NA|TRBV7-9
CASSPDRGDTQYF
TGTGCCAGCAGCCCTGACAGGGGGGATACGCAGTATTTT
>TRBJ2-7|TRBD1|NA|TRBV7-9
CASSLAGQATSYEQYF
TGTGCCAGCAGCTTAGCGGGACAGGCCACCTCCTACGAGCAGTACTTC
>TRBJ2-1|NA|many|TRBV10-2
CASRGAGSYNEQFF
TGCGCCAGCAGGGGGGCCGGCTCCTACAATGAGCAGTTCTTC
>TRBJ2-3|TRBD2|NA|TRBV20-1
CSAGATSGGASTDTQYF
TGCAGTGCTGGGGCGACTAGCGGGGGTGCTAGCACAGATACGCAGTATTTT
>TRBJ1-5|NA|NA|TRBV11-2
CASSSSGGPQHF
TGTGCCAGCAGCTCCAGTGGGGGGCCCCAGCATTTT
>TRBJ2-2|NA|many|TRBV12-3/TRBV12-4
CASSSHQTGELFF
TGTGCCAGCAGTTCCCACCAAACCGGGGAGCTGTTTTTT
>TRBJ2-1|TRBD2|few|TRBV7-6
CASSFGASGSGPEQFF
TGTGCCAGCAGCTTTGGGGCTAGCGGGAGTGGGCCTGAGCAGTTCTTC
>TRBJ1-3|NA|NA|TRBV12-3/TRBV12-4
CASSWDGPSGNTIYF
TGTGCCAGCAGTTGGGACGGCCCCTCTGGAAACACCATATATTTT
>TRBJ2-3|TRBD2|NA|TRBV7-9
CASSLEAGITDTQYF
TGTGCCAGCAGCTTAGAAGCGGGGATCACAGATACGCAGTATTTT
>TRBJ2-7|NA|few|TRBV28
CASSLKTSFYEQYF
TGTGCCAGCAGTTTAAAGACCTCCTTTTACGAGCAGTACTTC
>TRBJ2-2|NA|many|TRBV15
CATNPGNTGELFF
TGTGCCACCAACCCAGGGAACACCGGGGAGCTGTTTTTT
>TRBJ1-5|NA|NA|TRBV5-5
CASSFLTGLNQPQHF
TGTGCCAGCAGCTTTCTAACAGGGTTGAATCAGCCCCAGCATTTT
>TRBJ1-3|NA|few|TRBV12-3/TRBV12-4
CATPNSGNTIYF
TGTGCCACCCCTAACAGTGGAAACACCATATATTTT
>TRBJ2-1|NA|NA|TRBV4-1
CASSQDGDSAFF
TGCGCCAGCAGCCAAGATGGCGACTCCGCGTTCTTC
>TRBJ2-7|TRBD2|NA|TRBV28
CASRGTSGNSIYYEQYF
TGTGCCAGCAGAGGGACTAGCGGGAACTCGATCTACTACGAGCAGTACTTC
>TRBJ2-7|TRBD2|few|TRBV28
CASSLSLAGGSYEQYF
TGTGCCAGCAGTTTATCCCTAGCGGGAGGATCCTACGAGCAGTACTTC
>TRBJ2-1|NA|few|TRBV6-5
CASSYIPSKLYNEQFF
TGTGCCAGCAGTTATATTCCGTCCAAGCTCTACAATGAGCAGTTCTTC
>TRBJ2-1|NA|many|TRBV4-1
CASSRGTSSVSYNEQFF
TGCGCCAGCAGCCGCGGTACTAGCAGTGTCTCCTACAATGAGCAGTTCTTC
>TRBJ2-7|NA|few|TRBV20-1
CSASQWVRSSYEQYF
TGCAGTGCTAGCCAATGGGTAAGGAGCTCCTACGAGCAGTACTTC
>TRBJ2-1|NA|few|TRBV7-9
CASSSTSAQFF
TGTGCCAGCAGCTCGACTTCGGCGCAGTTCTTC
>TRBJ2-7|NA|few|TRBV11-2
CASSSNGVYEQYF
TGTGCCAGCAGCTCAAATGGGGTGTACGAGCAGTACTTC
>TRBJ2-1|NA|few|TRBV7-9
CASSLGSPEQFF
TGTGCCAGCAGCTTGGGGTCTCCTGAGCAGTTCTTC
>TRBJ1-2|NA|NA|TRBV20-1
CSARGRGTLYGYTF
TGCAGTGCTAGAGGACGGGGCACACTCTATGGCTACACCTTC
>TRBJ1-1|NA|many|TRBV3-1
CASSQGYGTEAFF
TGTGCCAGCAGCCAAGGTTATGGTACTGAAGCTTTCTTT
>TRBJ2-7|TRBD1|few|TRBV9
CASSGQGHEQYF
TGTGCCAGCAGCGGACAGGGGCACGAGCAGTACTTC
>TRBJ1-2|TRBD1|few|TRBV12-3/TRBV12-4
CASSPLTGAGYTF
TGTGCCAGCAGTCCCCTGACAGGGGCTGGCTACACCTTC
>TRBJ2-5|TRBD2|few|TRBV11-2
CASSYRGLLAETQYF
TGTGCCAGCAGTTATAGGGGACTATTAGCGGAGACCCAGTACTTC
>TRBJ2-5|NA|many|TRBV29-1
CSVRDPQETQYF
TGCAGCGTGAGGGACCCACAAGAGACCCAGTACTTC
>TRBJ2-1|TRBD2|many|TRBV9
CASSASGRAGYNEQFF
TGTGCCAGCAGCGCCAGCGGGAGGGCTGGCTACAATGAGCAGTTCTTC
>TRBJ1-5|NA|many|TRBV4-1
CASGTQQYSNQPQHF
TGCGCCAGCGGAACTCAGCAATATAGCAATCAGCCCCAGCATTTT
>TRBJ2-1|NA|few|TRBV4-2
CASGGPGSYNEQFF
TGTGCCAGCGGGGGGCCAGGGTCCTACAATGAGCAGTTCTTC
>TRBJ2-1|NA|few|TRBV20-1
CSARDGREQFF
TGCAGTGCTAGAGATGGGAGGGAGCAGTTCTTC
>TRBJ2-5|TRBD1|many|TRBV7-9
CASSSGGETQYF
TGTGCCAGCAGCTCAGGGGGAGAGACCCAGTACTTC
>TRBJ1-1|NA|NA|TRBV7-8
CASSLVEAGTEAFF
TGTGCCAGCAGCTTAGTGGAGGCGGGCACTGAAGCTTTCTTT
>TRBJ2-7|TRBD1|NA|TRBV28
CASTQDRFHEQYF
TGTGCCAGCACCCAGGACAGGTTCCACGAGCAGTACTTC
>TRBJ2-3|TRBD2|NA|TRBV6-2/TRBV6-3
CASSYSISSGPDTQYF
TGTGCCAGCAGTTACTCGATTTCTAGCGGTCCAGATACGCAGTATTTT
>TRBJ2-1|NA|few|TRBV6-4
CASSDFYYNEQFF
TGTGCCAGCAGTGACTTCTACTACAATGAGCAGTTCTTC
>TRBJ2-1|TRBD2|few|TRBV5-5
CASSLDGGVGGNEQFF
TGTGCCAGCAGCTTGGACGGGGGGGTCGGCGGCAATGAGCAGTTCTTC
>TRBJ2-3|TRBD1|few|TRBV11-2
CASSLDVAGTGIDTQYF
TGTGCCAGCAGCTTAGATGTCGCCGGGACAGGGATAGATACGCAGTATTTT
>TRBJ2-2|NA|NA|TRBV7-6
CASSLAVENTGELFF
TGTGCCAGCAGCTTAGCGGTGGAGAACACCGGGGAGCTGTTTTTT
>TRBJ2-7|NA|NA|TRBV7-9
CASSSSLAGHYEQYF
TGTGCCAGCAGCTCCTCCCTGGCGGGGCACTACGAGCAGTACTTC
>TRBJ2-2|NA|few|TRBV4-1
CASSQGPQGGELFF
TGCGCCAGCAGCCAAGGTCCCCAGGGCGGGGAGCTGTTTTTT
>TRBJ1-1|NA|NA|TRBV28
CASSSPAWSTEAFF
TGTGCCAGCAGTTCCCCCGCTTGGAGCACTGAAGCTTTCTTT
>TRBJ2-1|NA|few|TRBV4-1
CASSQDPRSYNEQFF
TGCGCCAGCAGCCAGGACCCCCGGTCCTACAATGAGCAGTTCTTC
>TRBJ2-1|NA|NA|TRBV11-3
CASSDPLEKLHEQFF
TGTGCCAGCAGCGACCCTCTAGAAAAACTCCATGAGCAGTTCTTC